Listed here is a single TCR beta chain. What it recognizes is unknown. The CDR3 is 15 residues long. V was shortened by 7 bases and J by 7 bases, with 18 bases between the two germline ends. Per germline, CDR1 SGHRS and CDR2 YFSETQ. Method: immunoSEQ multiplex PCR; TCRdb's copy keeps in-frame clones and lacks some. The sample yields 63,000 or so clones, 85% seen once. The sample originates from a study of T cell responses to AZD1222 COVID-19 vaccine. The overall study: Analysis merged second doses at about 4 or about 12 weeks.

General observations from the study: Repertoires were obtained only post-peak T cell response.

The V and J genes are TRBV5-1 and TRBJ1-6; D is undetermined. This specimen was peripheral blood, taken on day 0 of AZD1222 vaccination. The receptor was derived from an adult in good health. The CDR3 region has the DNA TGCGCCAGCTCCGTGTTTGTGGGAGTGAATTCACCCCTCCACTTT. It translates to CASSVFVGVNSPLHF.